This T cell receptor beta chain was recovered during a study of T cells in Graves' hyperthyroidism and ophthalmopathy. The overall study: At initial diagnosis, before any treatment had begun, peripheral blood was obtained.

In patients aged 18 to 65, hyperthyroidism was newly diagnosed, with duration under 2 months. The TCR beta CDR3 regions underwent amplification using RNA transcripts as the source. HTBI primers drove first-round RT-PCR of the TCR CDR3. TCRdb recomputed calls from the multiplex PCR reads with MiXCR, one row per CDR3 protein. The repertoire holds hundreds of thousands of distinct CDR3 sequences, around 15% seen once, with roughly a tenth in the top ten. CDR3 length: 17 residues. The V segment lost 3 bases and the J segment 1 base; nucleotides outside the gene matches: 9. CDR1 PRHDT and CDR2 FYEKMQ come from the germline V gene (reference sequence).

Sequenced material: blood. The clonotype comes from a young woman with Graves' hyperthyroidism. The chain is built from TRBV13 and TRBJ2-4, with TRBD1 identical over 7 bases. The chain's CDR3 is CASSFTQGSAAKNIQYF. The DNA for the CDR3 is TGTGCCAGCAGCTTCACACAGGGGAGTGCGGCCAAAAACATTCAGTACTTC. Full variable domain (remainder filled in from reference TRBV13 and TRBJ2-4): AAGVIQSPRHLIKEKRETATLKCYPIPRHDTVYWYQQGPGQDPQFLISFYEKMQSDKGSIPDRFSAQQFSDYHSELNMSSLELGDSALYFCASSFTQGSAAKNIQYFGAGTRLSVL.